The 22 T cell receptor beta chains below come from one sample, sequenced in a study of technical replicates of blood from a handful of donors. Repertoires were generated with immunoSEQ multiplex PCR, while TCRdb's copy carries only in-frame clones and drops some. The sample includes 65,000 to 70,000 clones, approximately 89% of them seen just once. Material for sequencing was PBMCs. The receptor set was obtained from a human donor in good health. Some clones in this sample may be carry-over from other donors' samples.

This chain joins TRBV7-3 and TRBJ2-2; D possibly corresponds to TRBD2 (6 bases). V lost 5 bases, J lost 4 bases, and 17 bases lay in between. The CDR3 loop spans 16 amino acids. The germline V gene has CDR1 SGHTA and CDR2 FQGTGA. CDR3 in DNA: TGTGCCAGCAGCGGGGGGTCCAGGGCGTCCACCGGGGAGCTGTTTTTT. Protein sequence: CASSGGSRASTGELFF. The full variable domain, in which reference TRBV7-3 and TRBJ2-2 provide the parts outside the CDR3, is GAGVSQTPSNKVTEKGKYVELRCDPISGHTALYWYRQSLGQGPEFLIYFQGTGAADDSGLPNDRFFAVRPEGSVSTLKIQRTERGDSAVYLCASSGGSRASTGELFFGEGSRLTVL.

The genes are TRBV6-4 and TRBJ2-3, with D maybe TRBD1 (5 bases). This CDR3 spans 15 amino acids. CDR1 is MRHNA and CDR2 is SNTAGT in the germline V gene. Trimming cost V 2 bases and J 2 bases, with 11 bases left between them. CDR3 residues: CASSDGASSTDTQYF. The DNA of the CDR3 is TGTGCCAGCAGTGACGGGGCGTCCTCCACAGATACGCAGTATTTT.

V and J are TRBV7-8 and TRBJ2-3; TRBD2 aligns across 9 bases. Germline V gene sequence: CDR1 SGHVS, CDR2 FQNEAQ. The CDR3 runs 18 residues. J gave up 1 base and V 4 bases, and 12 bases lay outside the gene matches. The CDR3 nucleotides read TGTGCCAGCAGCTCACCCCTCGAGCGGGGGGCACGCACAGATACGCAGTATTTT. Translated, it gives CASSSPLERGARTDTQYF.

V is TRBV6-5 and J is TRBJ2-7; D possibly corresponds to TRBD2 (6 bases). Trimming took 7 bases from V and 2 from J, leaving 15 bases between them. The CDR3 has 14 residues. Germline-derived CDR1 and CDR2 are MNHEY and SVGAGI. The CDR3 reads CASKEGGPTYEQYF. The CDR3 nucleotides are TGTGCCAGCAAGGAGGGAGGCCCAACCTACGAGCAGTACTTC.

V gene TRBV4-3 combines with J gene TRBJ2-1; 8 bases are shared with TRBD2. Germline trimming cut 4 bases from V and 9 bases from J; bases unmatched to any gene: 11. The CDR3 contains 15 residues. Per the germline V gene, CDR1 is LGHNA and CDR2 is YSLEER. The CDR3 nucleotides read TGCGCCAGCAGCCGAGAATACGGGGGGGCTGGTGAGCAGTTCTTC. Protein: CASSREYGGAGEQFF.

The rearrangement joins TRBV7-8 to TRBJ1-6; no definite D call. V was pared by 0 bases and J by 4 bases, with 13 bases between. Per germline, CDR1 SGHVS and CDR2 FQNEAQ. This CDR3 spans 17 amino acids. The chain's CDR3 is CASSLARVATYNSPLHF. CDR3 bases: TGTGCCAGCAGCTTAGCGCGGGTGGCCACTTATAATTCACCCCTCCACTTT.

The J gene is TRBJ2-5, the V gene TRBV4-2, with TRBD2 matching 16 bases. Trimming at V came to 4 bases and at J to 6 bases, leaving 11 bases not matched to a gene. Germline V lookup: CDR1 LGHNA, CDR2 YNFKEQ. The length of the CDR3 is 18 residues. The CDR3 sequence is CASSLSGTSGGAAQTQYF. The CDR3 DNA reads as TGTGCCAGCAGCCTATCAGGGACTAGCGGGGGGGCGGCCCAGACCCAGTACTTC.

In its sample, this clone was seen once. This chain connects TRBV7-3 to TRBJ2-1; perhaps TRBD1 as D (5 bases). The V end was cut by 4 bases, the J end by 6 bases, with 19 bases between. This CDR3 contains 16 residues. CDR1 SGHTA and CDR2 FQGTGA come from the germline V gene. As DNA, the CDR3 is TGTGCCAGCAGCTCCACGGTTGGGGCAGGGATCAATGAGCAGTTCTTC. As protein: CASSSTVGAGINEQFF. The entire variable domain, with the rest obtained from reference TRBV7-3 and TRBJ2-1, is as follows: GAGVSQTPSNKVTEKGKYVELRCDPISGHTALYWYRQSLGQGPEFLIYFQGTGAADDSGLPNDRFFAVRPEGSVSTLKIQRTERGDSAVYLCASSSTVGAGINEQFFGPGTRLTVL.

The rearrangement joins TRBV19 to TRBJ1-1; unclear D gene. CDR3 length equals 17 residues. Trimming shortened V by 4 bases and J by 1 base, and 19 bases separated the two germline ends. Per the germline V gene, CDR1 is LNHDA and CDR2 is SQIVND (reference sequence). In nucleotides, the CDR3 is TGTGCCAGTAGTACCCCGTGGAGGGCGGATAAGAACACTGAAGCTTTCTTT. This gives the protein CASSTPWRADKNTEAFF. The full variable domain, its missing parts supplied by reference TRBV19 and TRBJ1-1, is DGGITQSPKYLFRKEGQNVTLSCEQNLNHDAMYWYRQDPGQGLRLIYYSQIVNDFQKGDIAEGYSVSREKKESFPLTVTSAQKNPTAFYLCASSTPWRADKNTEAFFGQGTRLTVV.

The DNA for the CDR3 is TGTGCCATCAGCCAAGGCGGGGTAGGGCCAGATACGCAGTATTTT. This encodes CAISQGGVGPDTQYF. This chain connects TRBV10-3 to TRBJ2-3, with D possibly matching TRBD2 (6 bases). Germline assignment: CDR1 ENHRY and CDR2 SYGVKD. The CDR3 consists of 15 residues. V lost 6 bases to trimming and J lost 4 bases, with 17 bases between them.

In the case of this clone: Germline is not matched at one junction end, which may reflect a read error. This sequence joins TRBV7-3 and TRBJ1-1, with D perhaps TRBD1 (5 bases). The germline V gene encodes CDR1 SGHTA and CDR2 FQGTGA. This CDR3 is built from 14 residues. CDR3 region: CVSSSLGGNTEAFF. The CDR3 DNA sequence: TGTGTCAGCAGCTCCTTGGGGGGGAACACTGAAGCTTTCTTT.

The chain employs TRBV5-1 and TRBJ1-1, with TRBD1 identical over 12 bases. Germline lookup yields CDR1 SGHRS and CDR2 YFSETQ. CDR3 length equals 16 residues. The junction had 7 bases not matched to a gene; V was cut back by 2 bases and J by 5 bases. DNA of the CDR3: TGCGCCAGCAGCTTCGGGACAGGGGGCGCACGGACTGAAGCTTTCTTT. Translating gives CASSFGTGGARTEAFF.

V and J are TRBV15 and TRBJ2-5; TRBD2 agrees at 7 bases. The CDR3 length is 15 residues. Per germline, CDR1 LNHNV and CDR2 YYDKDF (reference sequence). The V segment lost 1 base and the J segment 5 bases; nucleotides outside the gene matches: 7. The CDR3 is CATSRGPDSGETQYF. The CDR3 DNA follows: TGTGCCACCAGCAGAGGTCCAGATAGCGGGGAGACCCAGTACTTC.

The chain employs TRBV7-3 and TRBJ2-1, with 12 bases matching TRBD2. CDR3 length: 15 amino acids. Germline CDR1 reads SGHTA; CDR2 reads FQGTGA. The trim removed 1 base at V and 9 bases at J, leaving 4 bases unmatched. For the CDR3, the DNA is TGTGCCAGCAGCTTAAGGACTAGCGGGGCGGGTGAGCAGTTCTTC. This gives the protein CASSLRTSGAGEQFF.

This chain joins TRBV11-2 and TRBJ2-1, with D possibly TRBD2 on 6 matching bases. Germline V lookup: CDR1 SGHAT, CDR2 FQNNGV. This CDR3 is built from 11 residues. The germline V and J ends were trimmed by 4 bases and 15 bases, with 13 bases remaining between them. CDR3 region: CASSSGRPPFF. For the CDR3, the DNA is TGTGCCAGCAGCTCAGGGAGGCCGCCGTTCTTC.

The rearrangement uses TRBV5-1 and TRBJ2-7; TRBD1 might be the D (5 bases). V shed 4 bases and J shed 2 bases, with 7 bases lying between them. This CDR3 is 12 amino acids long. Germline assignment: CDR1 SGHRS and CDR2 YFSETQ. The CDR3 here is CASSEQAYEQYF. For the CDR3, the DNA is TGCGCCAGCAGCGAACAGGCCTACGAGCAGTACTTC.

The chain is built from TRBV5-4 and TRBJ2-1, with TRBD2 matching 7 bases. This CDR3 is built from 16 residues. The V gene's germline CDR1 is SGHNT and CDR2 YYREEE (reference sequence). V lost 4 bases to trimming and J lost 4 bases; unmatched junction nucleotides: 11. In nucleotides, the CDR3 is TGTGCCAGCAGCAACATGTGGGGGGGAATATACAATGAGCAGTTCTTC. This gives the protein CASSNMWGGIYNEQFF.

The CDR3 coding sequence is TGTGCCAGCAGCACATGGGGTCCACGGGGGGAAACTGAAGCTTTCTTT. It specifies CASSTWGPRGETEAFF. The rearrangement joins TRBV7-8 to TRBJ1-1; possibly TRBD1 for D (5 bases). V was trimmed by 5 bases and J by 5 bases, leaving 21 bases between them. The CDR3 sequence is 16 residues long. The germline gives CDR1 SGHVS, CDR2 FQNEAQ.

This chain's CDR3 is CASSRGTGVQPQHF. The DNA of the CDR3 is TGTGCCAGTAGTAGGGGGACAGGGGTTCAGCCCCAGCATTTT. The V and J genes are TRBV19 and TRBJ1-5; 10 nucleotides align to TRBD1. Germline assignment: CDR1 LNHDA and CDR2 SQIVND (reference sequence). The V and J ends lost 4 bases and 6 bases, in that order; junction bases with no gene match: 3. This CDR3 has 14 amino acids.

The chain joins TRBV19 to TRBJ2-5; D call uncertain. The V end lost 3 bases, the J end lost 2 bases, and 10 bases lay between the germline ends. The CDR3 covers 14 residues. Germline CDR1 LNHDA, CDR2 SQIVND (reference sequence). For the CDR3, the DNA is TGTGCCAGTAGTATCTCTGTGGCTCAAGAGACCCAGTACTTC. Translation gives CASSISVAQETQYF.

This clone was picked up one time. This chain links TRBV7-2 with TRBJ1-2; D is unclear. Trimming took off 5 bases at V and 8 bases at J, with 15 bases between the two ends. CDR3 length: 13 amino acids. CDR1 is SGHTA, CDR2 FQGNSA, per germline. CDR3 nucleotides: TGTGCCAGCAGCCCCCGGCGGGGAGGCGGCTACACCTTC. As protein: CASSPRRGGGYTF.

The chain has TRBV5-4 and TRBJ2-3, with D possibly being TRBD2 (6 bases). Germline values: CDR1 SGHNT, CDR2 YYREEE (reference sequence). Trimming cost V 0 bases and J 2 bases, with 10 bases left between them. This CDR3 contains 15 residues. The CDR3 DNA reads TGTGCCAGCAGCTTGGGCGGGGTTAACACAGATACGCAGTATTTT. This gives the protein CASSLGGVNTDTQYF.